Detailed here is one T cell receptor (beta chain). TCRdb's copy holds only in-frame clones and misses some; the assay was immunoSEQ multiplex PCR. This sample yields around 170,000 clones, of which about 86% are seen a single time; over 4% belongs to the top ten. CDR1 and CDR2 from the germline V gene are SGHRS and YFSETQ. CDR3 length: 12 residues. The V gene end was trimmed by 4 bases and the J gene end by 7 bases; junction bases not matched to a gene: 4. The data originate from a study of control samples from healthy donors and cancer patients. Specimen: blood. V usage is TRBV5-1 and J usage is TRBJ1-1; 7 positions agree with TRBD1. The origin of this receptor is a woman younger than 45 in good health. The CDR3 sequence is CASSRDSHEAFF. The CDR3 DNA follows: TGCGCCAGCAGCCGGGACAGTCATGAAGCTTTCTTT.